These 8 T cell receptor beta chains share one sample of origin, sequenced in a study of blood T cells in healthy people across ages. Alongside a J-beta primer mix, a sample-barcoded 5' primer served in a second PCR lasting roughly 6 to 11 cycles. TCRdb fed the 5' RACE reads into MiXCR, producing one record per CDR3 protein. The sample holds some 1.7 million distinct CDR3 sequences, 25% to 30% seen once. Sequenced: blood. The receptors stem from a woman in her twenties or thirties in good health.

This clonotype came up a few times. The chain is built from TRBV20-1 and TRBJ2-1, with no clear D. Trimming removed 2 bases from V and 13 bases from J, with 18 bases in between. This CDR3 comprises 13 residues. Germline V CDR1 and CDR2: DFQATT, SNEGSKA (reference sequence). The CDR3 DNA follows: TGCAGTGCTAGACTAGGAGAGAAAGAGACCCAGTTCTTC. Amino acid sequence: CSARLGEKETQFF.

A single count supports this clonotype. The chain is built from TRBV9 and TRBJ1-5; 8 nucleotides align to TRBD1. The CDR3 runs 15 residues. Germline CDR1 and CDR2: SGDLS and YYNGEE. V dropped 7 bases and J dropped 7; count of bases not matched to a gene: 13. CDR3 DNA sequence: TGTGCCAGCGCCTCTGATCAGGGGGCGGAACAGCCCCAGCATTTT. Protein product: CASASDQGAEQPQHF.

A few counts support this clonotype. The chain joins TRBV6-2 or TRBV6-3 to TRBJ2-1; D might be TRBD2 (6 bases). The CDR3 runs to 14 residues. Germline CDR1 MNHEY, CDR2 SVGEGT. The V end lost 8 bases, the J end lost 1 base, and 12 bases lay between the germline ends. CDR3 region: CASGAGRSYNEQFF. The CDR3 DNA reads as TGTGCCAGCGGGGCGGGAAGGTCCTACAATGAGCAGTTCTTC.

The chain carries TRBV6-2 or TRBV6-3 and TRBJ1-3; D uncertain. This CDR3 comprises 14 residues. CDR1 and CDR2 (germline): MNHEY, SVGEGT. The V end lost 7 bases, the J end lost 0 bases, and 10 bases lay between the germline ends. As DNA, the CDR3 is TGTGCCAGCACGATCCTCGGCTCTGGAAACACCATATATTTT. This sequence encodes CASTILGSGNTIYF.

Turning to this clonotype: A much more abundant neighbour one base away suggests this may be a read error. V gene TRBV6-1 combines with J gene TRBJ2-1; 8 bases match TRBD1. Trimming took 4 bases from V and 13 from J; bases not matched to a gene: 15. CDR1 is MNHNS, CDR2 SASEGT, per germline. This CDR3 comprises 15 residues. In DNA form, the CDR3 reads TGTGCCAGCAGTGCCAGGGACAGGTCATGGGAGACCCAGTTCTTC. Protein sequence: CASSARDRSWETQFF.

The table lists this clonotype with a few counts. The V gene is TRBV6-4, the J gene TRBJ1-5; D possibly corresponds to TRBD1 (5 bases). Trimming took 7 bases from V and 2 from J, leaving 15 bases between them. Germline CDR1 reads MRHNA; CDR2 reads SNTAGT. The CDR3 totals 15 residues. This CDR3 is CASTGIRDRNQPQHF. DNA for the CDR3: TGTGCCAGCACCGGGATCAGGGATCGCAATCAGCCCCAGCATTTT.

This clonotype was counted only a few times. V and J are TRBV30 and TRBJ2-7, with a tentative D call TRBD1 (6 bases). Germline V gene data show CDR1 as GTSNPN and CDR2 as SVGIG (reference sequence). Trimming pared 3 bases from V and 0 bases from J, leaving 6 bases between. This CDR3 has 12 amino acids. In DNA form, the CDR3 reads TGTGCCTGGAGGGACAGCTCCTACGAGCAGTACTTC. Its protein is CAWRDSSYEQYF.

This clonotype was detected ten times or more. The J gene is TRBJ2-5, the V gene TRBV7-2; 10 positions match TRBD2. Germline V lookup: CDR1 SGHTA, CDR2 FQGNSA. J lost 5 bases, V lost 3 bases, and 6 bases had no gene match. The CDR3 runs to 15 residues. As DNA, the CDR3 is TGTGCCAGCAGCTTCGGGGGAGCGGGGGGGGAGACCCAGTACTTC. Its translation is CASSFGGAGGETQYF.